This TCR beta chain emerged from a study of radiation and T cells in renal cell carcinoma. The CDR3 spans 11 residues. The V end lost 6 bases, the J end lost 8 bases, and 13 bases lay between the germline ends. CDR1 and CDR2 from the germline V gene are DFQATT and SNEGSKA (reference sequence). Generated by immunoSEQ multiplex PCR, the TCRdb table keeps only in-frame clones and is missing some. The table records approximately 21,000 clones, 45% to 50% of them present only once. Study findings and constraints: No pretreatment tumor biopsies were available for baseline clonotypes.

This clone appeared a single time. Its antigen remains unidentified. Treatment noted: 15 Gy SBRT to primary tumor, nephrectomy 4 weeks later. The V and J genes are TRBV20-1 and TRBJ1-2; D is ambiguous. The source material was tumor tissue, sampled from a patient whose treatment included radiotherapy and nephrectomy. This receptor was identified in a woman aged 50 to 65 with renal cell carcinoma. The chain's CDR3 is CSAAMTYGYTF. In nucleotides, the CDR3 is TGCAGTGCCGCTATGACATACGGCTACACCTTC.